Listed below are T cell receptor beta chains from one sample, sequenced in a study of CD8+CD57+ T cells in acquired aplastic anemia. TCRdb re-called the reads through MiXCR, storing one row per CDR3 protein. The top ten hold 35% to 60% of the sample, which has some 150,000 distinct CDR3 sequences, about 64% seen once. The specimen was sorted CD4+, CD8+, or CD8+CD57+ T cells (not recorded which) from PBMCs. These receptors all stem from a human donor with aplastic anemia. Both conserved end residues are part of each CDR3. Fields, in order: clone size, V gene, CDR3 length, D gene, J gene, CDR3 protein, CDR3 DNA. A D gene is named only where the DNA matches it firmly. Where a row states a size, it is once, few, many or the class of an expanded clone; other rows omit it.

clone size: -; V gene: TRBV20-1; CDR3 length: 14; D gene: TRBD2; J gene: TRBJ2-1; CDR3 protein: CSARRLAGNNEQFF; CDR3 DNA: TGCAGTGCTAGAAGGCTAGCGGGTAACAATGAGCAGTTCTTC
clone size: -; V gene: TRBV19; CDR3 length: 16; D gene: TRBD1; J gene: TRBJ2-2; CDR3 protein: CASSSETGYDTGELFF; CDR3 DNA: TGTGCCAGTAGTTCCGAGACAGGGTATGACACCGGGGAGCTGTTTTTT
clone size: -; V gene: TRBV29-1; CDR3 length: 14; D gene: TRBD1; J gene: TRBJ1-1; CDR3 protein: CSVEGQGVGTEAFF; CDR3 DNA: TGCAGCGTTGAGGGACAGGGCGTAGGCACTGAAGCTTTCTTT
clone size: -; V gene: TRBV19; CDR3 length: 15; D gene: TRBD1; J gene: TRBJ1-6; CDR3 protein: CASSMPDRMNSPLHF; CDR3 DNA: TGTGCCAGTAGTATGCCGGACAGGATGAATTCACCCCTCCACTTT
clone size: -; V gene: TRBV7-2; CDR3 length: 16; D gene: -; J gene: TRBJ2-2; CDR3 protein: CASSLGAGTNTGELFF; CDR3 DNA: TGTGCCAGCAGCTTAGGGGCAGGGACGAACACCGGGGAGCTGTTTTTT
clone size: -; V gene: TRBV14; CDR3 length: 17; D gene: -; J gene: TRBJ2-5; CDR3 protein: CASSQDRGSGVGETQYF; CDR3 DNA: TGTGCCAGCAGCCAAGATCGAGGTAGCGGTGTAGGGGAGACCCAGTACTTC
clone size: -; V gene: TRBV19; CDR3 length: 18; D gene: TRBD2; J gene: TRBJ2-7; CDR3 protein: CASSIAGGISEASYEQYF; CDR3 DNA: TGTGCCAGTAGTATAGCGGGGGGGATTAGTGAAGCATCCTACGAGCAGTACTTC
clone size: -; V gene: TRBV7-9; CDR3 length: 15; D gene: TRBD1; J gene: TRBJ1-5; CDR3 protein: CASSPAGTANQPQHF; CDR3 DNA: TGTGCCAGCAGCCCGGCCGGGACAGCAAATCAGCCCCAGCATTTT
clone size: many; V gene: TRBV6-5; CDR3 length: 16; D gene: -; J gene: TRBJ2-3; CDR3 protein: CASNGQAWLPTDTQYF; CDR3 DNA: TGTGCCAGCAACGGCCAAGCCTGGCTACCCACAGATACGCAGTATTTT
clone size: -; V gene: TRBV10-3; CDR3 length: 16; D gene: -; J gene: TRBJ2-5; CDR3 protein: CAISGKWPEVMETQYF; CDR3 DNA: TGTGCCATCAGTGGAAAATGGCCCGAGGTAATGGAGACCCAGTACTTC
clone size: -; V gene: TRBV6-4; CDR3 length: 13; D gene: -; J gene: TRBJ2-1; CDR3 protein: CASSRTDNDEQFF; CDR3 DNA: TGTGCCAGCAGTCGGACGGATAACGACGAGCAGTTCTTC
clone size: -; V gene: TRBV29-1; CDR3 length: 12; D gene: -; J gene: TRBJ1-2; CDR3 protein: CSVRDPRHGYTF; CDR3 DNA: TGCAGCGTCCGGGACCCCAGGCATGGCTACACCTTC
clone size: -; V gene: TRBV5-6; CDR3 length: 13; D gene: -; J gene: TRBJ2-3; CDR3 protein: CASTGGRGDTQYF; CDR3 DNA: TGTGCCAGCACCGGCGGGCGCGGGGATACGCAGTATTTT
clone size: -; V gene: TRBV20-1; CDR3 length: 16; D gene: TRBD2; J gene: TRBJ2-4; CDR3 protein: CSAPSAGVLAKNIQYF; CDR3 DNA: TGCAGTGCTCCTTCAGCGGGGGTACTAGCCAAAAACATTCAGTACTTC
clone size: -; V gene: TRBV19; CDR3 length: 15; D gene: TRBD2; J gene: TRBJ2-7; CDR3 protein: CASSTFSGNSYEQYF; CDR3 DNA: TGTGCCAGTAGTACCTTTAGCGGGAACTCCTACGAGCAGTACTTC
clone size: -; V gene: TRBV20-1; CDR3 length: 14; D gene: -; J gene: TRBJ2-7; CDR3 protein: CSAPPRGASYEQYF; CDR3 DNA: TGCAGTGCACCACCACGCGGGGCGAGCTACGAGCAGTACTTC
clone size: once; V gene: TRBV24-1; CDR3 length: 15; D gene: -; J gene: TRBJ2-5; CDR3 protein: CATSDSSTAPETQYF; CDR3 DNA: TGTGCCACCAGTGATTCATCGACGGCTCCAGAGACCCAGTACTTC
clone size: many; V gene: TRBV20-1; CDR3 length: 13; D gene: -; J gene: TRBJ1-1; CDR3 protein: CSARNGLNTEAFF; CDR3 DNA: TGCAGTGCTAGGAACGGGCTGAACACTGAAGCTTTCTTT
clone size: -; V gene: TRBV24-1; CDR3 length: 15; D gene: TRBD2; J gene: TRBJ2-7; CDR3 protein: CATSDLRLARYEQYF; CDR3 DNA: TGTGCCACCAGTGATTTGAGACTAGCGCGCTACGAGCAGTACTTC
clone size: few; V gene: TRBV20-1; CDR3 length: 12; D gene: -; J gene: TRBJ1-4; CDR3 protein: CSADRLREKLFF; CDR3 DNA: TGCAGTGCTGACAGGTTGCGAGAAAAACTGTTTTTT
clone size: -; V gene: TRBV20-1; CDR3 length: 15; D gene: TRBD2; J gene: TRBJ2-7; CDR3 protein: CSARGGVGNIYEQYF; CDR3 DNA: TGCAGTGCTAGGGGAGGGGTAGGGAACATCTACGAGCAGTACTTC
clone size: -; V gene: TRBV6-4; CDR3 length: 15; D gene: TRBD1; J gene: TRBJ1-6; CDR3 protein: CASSSLGQGQSPLHF; CDR3 DNA: TGTGCCAGCAGTTCACTCGGACAGGGCCAGTCACCCCTCCACTTT
clone size: -; V gene: TRBV20-1; CDR3 length: 13; D gene: -; J gene: TRBJ2-7; CDR3 protein: CSAAGHSSYEQYF; CDR3 DNA: TGCAGTGCAGCGGGCCACAGCTCCTACGAGCAGTACTTC
clone size: -; V gene: TRBV28; CDR3 length: 16; D gene: -; J gene: TRBJ1-1; CDR3 protein: CASSLGYGAWWTEAFF; CDR3 DNA: TGTGCCAGCAGTTTGGGTTATGGGGCGTGGTGGACTGAAGCTTTCTTT
clone size: -; V gene: TRBV6-1; CDR3 length: 14; D gene: -; J gene: TRBJ2-5; CDR3 protein: CASSLRDNNETQYF; CDR3 DNA: TGTGCCAGCAGTCTTCGGGACAACAATGAGACCCAGTACTTC
clone size: -; V gene: TRBV9; CDR3 length: 17; D gene: TRBD2; J gene: TRBJ2-3; CDR3 protein: CASSAGGTSGRRDTQYF; CDR3 DNA: TGTGCCAGCAGCGCCGGCGGGACTAGCGGGAGAAGAGATACGCAGTATTTT
clone size: -; V gene: TRBV20-1; CDR3 length: 15; D gene: TRBD1; J gene: TRBJ2-3; CDR3 protein: CSAPDRGGSTDTQYF; CDR3 DNA: TGCAGTGCCCCGGACAGGGGTGGAAGCACAGATACGCAGTATTTT